Presented here are 2 T cell receptor beta chains from one specimen sequenced in a study of cytomegalovirus exposure and HLA in healthy donors. PCR employed 60 Vbeta and 13 Jbeta primers. The method was immunoSEQ multiplex PCR; TCRdb's version includes in-frame clones alone and lacks a portion of them. The table for this sample gives approximately 120,000 clones. Sequencing was carried out using PBMCs. All receptors derive from a young man in good health and CMV-seronegative.

The genes are TRBV28 and TRBJ2-3; 9 nucleotides align to TRBD1. Germline CDR1 reads MDHEN; CDR2 reads SYDVKM. The CDR3 extends over 16 amino acids. V lost 5 bases to trimming and J lost 1 base; unmatched junction nucleotides: 7. The CDR3 is CASSNHRGQGTDTQYF. CDR3 in DNA: TGTGCCAGCAGTAATCACAGGGGGCAGGGCACAGATACGCAGTATTTT.

The CDR3 DNA reads TGTGCCAGCAGCTTAGCGAGCGGGGGGATACTTACCTACGAGCAGTACTTC. This sequence encodes CASSLASGGILTYEQYF. The chain is built from TRBV7-2 and TRBJ2-7; TRBD2 matches 9 bases. J gave up 2 bases and V 0 bases, and 8 bases lay outside the gene matches. The length of the CDR3 is 17 residues. Germline-derived CDR1 and CDR2 are SGHTA and FQGNSA.